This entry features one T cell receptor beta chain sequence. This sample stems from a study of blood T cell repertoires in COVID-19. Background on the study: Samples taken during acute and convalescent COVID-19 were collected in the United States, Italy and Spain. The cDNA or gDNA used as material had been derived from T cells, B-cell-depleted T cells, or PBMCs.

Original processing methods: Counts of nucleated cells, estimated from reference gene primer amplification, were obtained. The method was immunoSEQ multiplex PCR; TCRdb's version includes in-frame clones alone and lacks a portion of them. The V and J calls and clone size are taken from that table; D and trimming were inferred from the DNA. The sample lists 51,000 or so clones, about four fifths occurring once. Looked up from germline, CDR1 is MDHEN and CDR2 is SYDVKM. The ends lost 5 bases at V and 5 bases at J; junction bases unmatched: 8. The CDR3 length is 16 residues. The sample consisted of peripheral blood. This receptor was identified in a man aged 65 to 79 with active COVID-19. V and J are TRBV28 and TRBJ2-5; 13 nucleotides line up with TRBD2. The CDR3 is CASSTGLAGYRETQYF. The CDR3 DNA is TGTGCCAGCAGTACGGGACTAGCGGGGTATCGGGAGACCCAGTACTTC.